Below are 13 T cell receptor beta chains sequenced from a single sample in a study of CD8+CD57+ T cells in acquired aplastic anemia. Genomic DNA acted as the template from which TCR beta VDJ combination and CDR3 sequence profiling were carried out. Each CDR3 protein is one row after TCRdb ran MiXCR on the reads. Among approximately 98,000 distinct CDR3 sequences listed, approximately 48% were seen once. Sequenced: sorted CD4+, CD8+, or CD8+CD57+ T cells (not recorded which) from PBMCs. These receptors all stem from a human donor in good health, serving as a control.

Ten or more counts support this clonotype. This chain links TRBV25-1 with TRBJ2-1, with 9 bases aligning to TRBD2. Germline assignment: CDR1 MGHDK and CDR2 SYGVNS. V was clipped by 6 bases and J by 9 bases; unmatched bases: 12. This CDR3 comprises 15 residues. The CDR3 DNA is TGTGCCAGCAGCCCAGGCGGGGGGGCATATGGTGAGCAGTTCTTC. Translating gives CASSPGGGAYGEQFF.

There are a few counts of this clonotype. A read error may produce the germline difference seen at one junction end. The chain joins TRBV11-2 to TRBJ2-2, with 9 bases identical to TRBD2. The CDR3 has 16 residues. Germline V gives CDR1 SGHAT, CDR2 FQNNGV. In nucleotides, the CDR3 is TGTGCCAGCAGCACCTTAGCGGGGGTGAACACCGGGGAGCTGTCTTTT. Protein product: CASSTLAGVNTGELSF.

Only one count was recorded for this clonotype. The CDR3 coding sequence is TGTGCCAGCAGTGAGACAGGACTCTCCTACGAGCAGTACTTC. Protein: CASSETGLSYEQYF. This chain connects TRBV2 to TRBJ2-7; D is perhaps TRBD1 (6 bases). Germline CDR1 is SNHLY and CDR2 is FYNNEI. V was clipped by 3 bases and J by 0 bases, with 9 bases between them. The CDR3 is 14 amino acids.

The chain is built from TRBV19 and TRBJ1-5; D is perhaps TRBD1 (5 bases). The V and J ends lost 8 bases and 2 bases respectively, with 16 bases between them. CDR1 LNHDA and CDR2 SQIVND come from the germline V gene (reference sequence). The CDR3 is 15 residues long. CDR3 DNA sequence: TGTGCCAGTCATTTCGGGGGACTGGGCAATCAGCCCCAGCATTTT. Amino acids: CASHFGGLGNQPQHF.

In the case of this clonotype: Germline is not matched at one junction end, which may reflect a read error. The chain couples TRBV25-1 to TRBJ2-7; TRBD1 matches 10 bases. The CDR3 is 14 residues long. The V gene's germline CDR1 is MGHDK and CDR2 SYGVNS. The CDR3 sequence: CASSTDRGQNEHYF. The CDR3 DNA follows: TGCGCCAGTTCCACCGACAGGGGGCAAAACGAGCATTACTTC.

The chain carries TRBV25-1 and TRBJ2-3; D is perhaps TRBD2 (6 bases). The CDR3 consists of 14 residues. V shed 6 bases and J shed 0 bases, with 10 bases lying between them. The germline V gene has CDR1 MGHDK and CDR2 SYGVNS. This chain's CDR3 is CASSRDFSTDTQYF. In DNA form, the CDR3 reads TGTGCCAGCAGCAGGGACTTTAGCACAGATACGCAGTATTTT.

The CDR3 sequence is CASSEEEMRAYEQYF. In DNA form, the CDR3 reads TGTGCCAGCAGTGAAGAGGAAATGCGAGCCTACGAGCAGTACTTC. The chain couples TRBV2 to TRBJ2-7; D is ambiguous. The CDR3 extends over 15 amino acids. Trimming shortened V by 1 base and J by 2 bases, and 12 bases separated the two germline ends. Germline V gene data show CDR1 as SNHLY and CDR2 as FYNNEI.

At least ten counts were recorded for this clonotype. The chain joins TRBV7-6 to TRBJ2-1; no clear D. The CDR3 is made up of 13 amino acids. Germline values: CDR1 SGHVS, CDR2 FNYEAQ. Trimming pared 0 bases from V and 7 bases from J, leaving 7 bases between. The CDR3 loop reads CASSLAEENEQFF. The CDR3 DNA is TGTGCCAGCAGCTTAGCTGAGGAAAATGAGCAGTTCTTC.

A few counts support this clonotype. The genes are TRBV4-2 and TRBJ1-1, with D unresolved. Trimming shortened V by 6 bases and J by 8 bases, and 10 bases separated the two germline ends. Germline-derived CDR1 and CDR2 are LGHNA and YNFKEQ. This CDR3 is built from 11 residues. For the CDR3, the DNA is TGTGCCAGCAGGAAGGAGGTAGAAGCTTTCTTT. Its translation: CASRKEVEAFF.

The chain recombines TRBV7-8 with TRBJ1-4; no reliable D call. V was trimmed by 5 bases and J by 11 bases, leaving 12 bases between them. This CDR3 comprises 12 residues. Germline V CDR1 and CDR2: SGHVS, FQNEAQ. The CDR3 sequence: CASSSQVQKLFF. As DNA, the CDR3 is TGTGCCAGCAGCAGTCAGGTTCAGAAACTGTTTTTT.

Here the CDR3 DNA reads TGTGCCATCAGGGGCGGAGGTCCAACGGCCCCTGGGGCCAACGTCCTGACTTTC. Residues: CAIRGGGPTAPGANVLTF. The V gene is TRBV10-3, the J gene TRBJ2-6; perhaps TRBD2 as D (5 bases). Germline lookup yields CDR1 ENHRY and CDR2 SYGVKD. V gave up 6 bases and J gave up 2 bases, with 20 bases separating them. This CDR3 is 18 amino acids long.

The chain recombines TRBV10-3 with TRBJ2-7; 8 bases agree with TRBD2. Trimming removed 10 bases from V and 2 bases from J; junction bases left unmatched: 4. This CDR3 has 12 residues. Germline V CDR1 and CDR2: ENHRY, SYGVKD. The CDR3 loop is CASGGSTYEQYF. CDR3 nucleotide sequence: TGTGCCAGCGGGGGGAGCACCTACGAGCAGTACTTC.

This clonotype came up many times. An end of the junction differs from the germline gene, which may be a read error. The genes are TRBV24-1 and TRBJ2-2; no definite D call. Germline CDR1 KGHDR, CDR2 SFDVKD. The CDR3 runs to 14 residues. CDR3 in DNA: TGTGCCACCACTGATTTTTCGGTGGCCGGGGAGCTGTTTTTT. It encodes CATTDFSVAGELFF.